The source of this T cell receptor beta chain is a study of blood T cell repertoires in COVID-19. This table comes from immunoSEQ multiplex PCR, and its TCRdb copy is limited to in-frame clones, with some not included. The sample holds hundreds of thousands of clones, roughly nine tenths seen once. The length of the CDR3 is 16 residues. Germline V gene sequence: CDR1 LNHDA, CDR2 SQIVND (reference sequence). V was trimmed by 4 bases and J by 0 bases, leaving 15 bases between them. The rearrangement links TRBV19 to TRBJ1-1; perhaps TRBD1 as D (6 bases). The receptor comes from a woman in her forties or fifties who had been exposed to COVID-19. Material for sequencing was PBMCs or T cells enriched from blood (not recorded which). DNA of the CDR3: TGTGCCAGTAGTAGCCGGGAGGGGGGTTTGAACACTGAAGCTTTCTTT. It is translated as CASSSREGGLNTEAFF.